This T cell receptor (beta chain) was profiled in a study of CD8 T cells in ankylosing spondylitis. The study's findings and limits: A TCR beta motif of under 10 highly homologous variants seemed to mark ankylosing spondylitis blood.

Worth noting for this clonotype: Its antigen is unknown.

TCRdb called the 5' RACE reads again in MiXCR, with one record for every CDR3 protein. The sample holds 350,000 to 450,000 distinct CDR3 sequences, 25% to 30% seen once. The germline V and J ends were trimmed by 5 bases and 6 bases, with 11 bases remaining between them. The germline gives CDR1 LNHDA, CDR2 SQIVND (reference sequence). The CDR3 totals 14 residues. This clonotype originated in a male donor with ankylosing spondylitis. The chain links TRBV19 to TRBJ2-6; D call uncertain. Sequencing was performed on blood, either unsorted or a sorted T cell fraction (not recorded which). CDR3 loop: CASSGLATANVLTF. In DNA, the CDR3 is TGTGCCAGTAGTGGCTTGGCAACGGCCAACGTCCTGACTTTC.